Shown below are 23 T cell receptor beta chains from a single sample sequenced in a study of response to subunit inactivated influenza vaccine. TCRdb used MiXCR to reprocess the RT-PCR reads, holding one entry per CDR3 protein. The sample has roughly 700,000 distinct CDR3 sequences, 11% to 15% seen once. The specimen comprised PBMCs from blood, sampled approximately 15 days before vaccination. The receptors shown here come from a man aged 45-65 years who received an inactivated influenza vaccine.

The chain joins TRBV18 to TRBJ2-7, with TRBD1 matching over 11 bases. The CDR3 loop spans 15 amino acids. J lost 7 bases, V lost 0 bases, and 5 bases had no gene match. CDR1 is KGHSH, CDR2 LQKENI, per germline. CDR3 residues: CASSPPGQGAKEQYF. CDR3 nucleotides: TGTGCCAGCTCACCACCCGGACAGGGGGCGAAGGAGCAGTACTTC.

This clonotype was recorded many times. This chain joins TRBV5-1 and TRBJ1-1; 8 positions agree with TRBD1. V lost 3 bases, J lost 0 bases, and 16 bases stayed unmatched. Per the germline V gene, CDR1 is SGHRS and CDR2 is YFSETQ. The CDR3 totals 19 residues. In DNA form, the CDR3 reads TGCGCCAGCAGCTCGCTGGGACAGGCGAAATATTTTCTGAACACTGAAGCTTTCTTT. This translates into CASSSLGQAKYFLNTEAFF.

The table lists this clonotype with a few counts. The chain recombines TRBV6-2 or TRBV6-3 with TRBJ2-5; no reliable D call. CDR3 length: 16 residues. Germline V gene lookup returns CDR1 MNHEY and CDR2 SVGEGT. The ends were cut back, 2 bases at V and 5 bases at J, with 18 bases in the middle. Written as DNA, the CDR3 is TGTGCCAGCAGTTACGAAGTTCGCAAAATCCGGGAGACCCAGTACTTC. This sequence encodes CASSYEVRKIRETQYF.

This clonotype came up a few times. This chain connects TRBV5-1 to TRBJ1-4; 9 bases match TRBD1. The germline V gene encodes CDR1 SGHRS and CDR2 YFSETQ. V shed 4 bases, J shed 8 bases, and the junction held 6 bases outside the gene matches. The CDR3 length is 14 residues. CDR3 sequence reads: CASSPDRGGEKLFF. CDR3 sequence (DNA): TGCGCCAGCAGCCCGGACAGGGGTGGAGAAAAACTGTTTTTT. The full variable domain, rest sourced from reference TRBV5-1 and TRBJ1-4, is KAGVTQTPRYLIKTRGQQVTLSCSPISGHRSVSWYQQTPGQGLQFLFEYFSETQRNKGNFPGRFSGRQFSNSRSEMNVSTLELGDSALYLCASSPDRGGEKLFFGSGTQLSVL.

This clonotype has at least ten counts. The chain links TRBV4-2 to TRBJ2-1, with 7 bases identical to TRBD1. J was trimmed by 5 bases and V by 6 bases; bases with no gene match: 10. The CDR3 has 15 residues. Germline V gives CDR1 LGHNA, CDR2 YNFKEQ. The CDR3 is CASSKGTARNNEQFF. The CDR3 bases are TGTGCCAGCAGTAAAGGGACAGCCCGTAACAATGAGCAGTTCTTC.

This clonotype was counted many times. The chain uses TRBV24-1 and TRBJ2-1; 12 nucleotides align to TRBD1. Per the germline V gene, CDR1 is KGHDR and CDR2 is SFDVKD. This CDR3 contains 16 residues. The V gene end was trimmed by 7 bases and the J gene end by 6 bases; junction bases not matched to a gene: 9. The DNA for the CDR3 is TGTGCCACCAGCGGAGCCGGGACAGGGGGCCTCAATGAGCAGTTCTTC. Its protein product is CATSGAGTGGLNEQFF.

This clonotype was counted only a few times. This sequence joins TRBV6-1 and TRBJ1-1; 8 nucleotides align to TRBD1. CDR1 is MNHNS, CDR2 SASEGT, per germline. With 8 bases clipped from V and 1 base from J, the junction kept 3 bases outside the gene matches. The CDR3 contains 13 residues. The CDR3 spells CASGQGRNTEAFF. The CDR3, as DNA: TGTGCCAGCGGACAGGGAAGGAACACTGAAGCTTTCTTT.

There are a few counts of this clonotype. The V call is TRBV7-2, the J call TRBJ2-7; 8 positions agree with TRBD2. The trim removed 8 bases at V and 1 base at J, leaving 16 bases unmatched. Germline-derived CDR1 and CDR2 are SGHTA and FQGNSA. The CDR3 covers 17 residues. In nucleotides, the CDR3 is TGTGCCAGCGGAACAACCTCGGGGCGGGGGGTTTCCTACGAGCAGTACTTC. It encodes CASGTTSGRGVSYEQYF.

This clonotype was counted between two and nine times. The J gene is TRBJ2-7, the V gene TRBV6-2 or TRBV6-3; TRBD1 matches at 7 bases. The V gene end was trimmed by 5 bases and the J gene end by 6 bases; junction bases not matched to a gene: 1. The CDR3 has 11 amino acids. CDR1 and CDR2 from the germline V gene are MNHEY and SVGEGT. CDR3 nucleotide sequence: TGTGCCAGCAGTCACAGGGGCGAGCAGTACTTC. Protein sequence: CASSHRGEQYF.

The genes are TRBV6-4 and TRBJ2-7; TRBD2 agrees at 16 bases. The ends lost 2 bases at V and 0 bases at J; junction bases unmatched: 7. The CDR3 extends over 19 amino acids. Per the germline V gene, CDR1 is MRHNA and CDR2 is SNTAGT. This CDR3 is CASSDTGTSGRAGSYEQYF. The CDR3 DNA reads as TGTGCCAGCAGTGACACCGGGACTAGCGGGAGGGCCGGCTCCTACGAGCAGTACTTC.

On this clonotype itself: The junction departs from germline at one end; a sequencing error may be responsible. CDR3 in amino acids: CSADRASDHETQYF. In DNA, the CDR3 is TGCAGTGCTGATCGGGCTAGCGACCACGAGACCCAGTACTTC. The rearrangement links TRBV20-1 to TRBJ2-5; perhaps TRBD2 as D (6 bases). The CDR3 runs 14 residues. Germline V lookup: CDR1 DFQATT, CDR2 SNEGSKA (reference sequence).

This clonotype was counted a few times. The V call is TRBV28, the J call TRBJ1-4; TRBD1 might be the D (5 bases). The CDR3 totals 12 residues. V lost 2 bases and J lost 12, with 10 bases in between. Germline CDR1 reads MDHEN; CDR2 reads SYDVKM. CDR3 residues: CASSLRGAELFF. CDR3 nucleotide sequence: TGTGCCAGCAGTTTAAGGGGAGCTGAACTGTTTTTT.

At least ten counts were recorded for this clonotype. The chain employs TRBV10-3 and TRBJ1-2; tentatively, D is TRBD1 (5 bases). CDR1 and CDR2 (germline): ENHRY, SYGVKD. The V gene lost 4 bases and the J gene lost 4 bases, with 10 bases spanning the gap. The CDR3 is 13 amino acids. DNA for the CDR3: TGTGCCATCAGTGGTCGGAGGGGCTATGGCTACACCTTC. The encoded protein is CAISGRRGYGYTF.

This clonotype has just a few counts. The V gene is TRBV28, the J gene TRBJ2-7; perhaps TRBD1 as D (6 bases). The V gene's germline CDR1 is MDHEN and CDR2 SYDVKM. Trimming shortened V by 8 bases and J by 2 bases, and 13 bases separated the two germline ends. This CDR3 has 13 residues. The CDR3 DNA reads TGTGCCAGCTTCGACGACAGGCCCTACGAGCAGTACTTC. Protein: CASFDDRPYEQYF.

Only a few counts were recorded for this clonotype. The rearrangement links TRBV10-3 to TRBJ2-2; weak D call: TRBD1 (6 bases). The ends were cut back, 3 bases at V and 5 bases at J, with 16 bases in the middle. The CDR3 has 16 residues. The germline V gene encodes CDR1 ENHRY and CDR2 SYGVKD. CDR3 loop: CAISEQAYRETGELFF. CDR3 sequence (DNA): TGTGCCATCAGTGAACAGGCTTACAGGGAAACCGGGGAGCTGTTTTTT.

Only a few counts were recorded for this clonotype. The chain combines TRBV20-1 with TRBJ2-7; D is undetermined. Germline V lookup: CDR1 DFQATT, CDR2 SNEGSKA (reference sequence). The germline V and J ends were trimmed by 0 bases and 0 bases, with 6 bases remaining between them. This CDR3 has 13 amino acids. This CDR3 reads CSARETTSYEQYF. CDR3 in DNA: TGCAGTGCTAGAGAAACCACCTCCTACGAGCAGTACTTC.

This clonotype has a count of ten or more. CDR3 nucleotide sequence: TGTGCCAGCAGTTACAGGGCGCTGGTGGACGAGCAGTACTTC. Translating gives CASSYRALVDEQYF. The genes are TRBV6-2 or TRBV6-3 and TRBJ2-7; unclear D gene. The CDR3 spans 14 residues. Germline values: CDR1 MNHEY, CDR2 SVGEGT. Trimming pared 2 bases from V and 5 bases from J, leaving 13 bases between.

There are many counts of this clonotype. The V call is TRBV27, the J call TRBJ2-2, with a weak D call TRBD1 (6 bases). This CDR3 has 16 residues. CDR1 and CDR2 from the germline V gene are MNHEY and SMNVEV (reference sequence). V lost 2 bases, J lost 2 bases, and 12 bases lay in between. The CDR3 bases are TGTGCCAGCAGTTTACGCGGACAGCCAAACACCGGGGAGCTGTTTTTT. Translated, it gives CASSLRGQPNTGELFF.

V usage is TRBV5-1 and J usage is TRBJ2-1, with 7 bases lining up with TRBD1. The V gene's germline CDR1 is SGHRS and CDR2 YFSETQ. This CDR3 comprises 13 residues. V shed 4 bases, J shed 10 bases, and the junction held 8 bases outside the gene matches. The CDR3 loop is CASSEWDSGEQFF. Written as DNA, the CDR3 is TGCGCCAGCAGCGAATGGGACAGTGGGGAGCAGTTCTTC.

This clonotype was observed a few times. This chain connects TRBV11-1 to TRBJ2-3; the D gene is possibly TRBD1 (5 bases). The V gene's germline CDR1 is SGHAT and CDR2 FQDESV (reference sequence). The V gene lost 8 bases and the J gene lost 2 bases, with 20 bases spanning the gap. CDR3 length equals 16 residues. DNA of the CDR3: TGTGCCAGCCTAAGTGGGGCCTCACTCCTCACAGATACGCAGTATTTT. Protein: CASLSGASLLTDTQYF.

This rearrangement joins TRBV4-1 to TRBJ1-5; 9 bases are shared with TRBD1. The germline gives CDR1 MGHRA, CDR2 YSYEKL. The CDR3 length is 17 residues. Losses at the gene ends were 0 bases for V and 3 bases for J; bases not matched to a gene: 6. The CDR3 reads CASSQEVDRGSNQPQHF. CDR3 in DNA: TGCGCCAGCAGCCAAGAAGTGGACAGGGGCTCCAATCAGCCCCAGCATTTT.

Comments on this clonotype: A much larger clone is a single base away; this may be a read error. The V and J genes are TRBV6-2 or TRBV6-3 and TRBJ2-2; no reliable D call. Trimming took 0 bases from V and 4 from J, leaving 3 bases between them. Germline V gene sequence: CDR1 MNHEY, CDR2 SVGEGT. The CDR3 covers 13 residues. The CDR3 bases are TGTGCCAGCAGTTACTCGATCACCGGGGAGCTGTTTTTT. It is translated as CASSYSITGELFF.

CDR3 DNA sequence: TGTGCCAGCAGTGAACTAAGGGACAGACTAAAATACGAGCAGTACTTC. Translating gives CASSELRDRLKYEQYF. This chain connects TRBV6-1 to TRBJ2-7, with 7 positions matching TRBD1. The CDR3 spans 16 residues. V shed 2 bases, J shed 4 bases, and the junction held 11 bases outside the gene matches. The germline V gene has CDR1 MNHNS and CDR2 SASEGT.